By share of the sample, the clone carrying this TCR beta chain is medium-sized. RNA-based 3' RACE libraries used unique molecular identifiers. In TCRdb, the 3' RACE reads were re-called with MiXCR into one record per CDR3 protein. In the table there are 5,500 to 8,000 distinct CDR3 sequences, about 15% of which are singletons. This entry comes from a study of HIV-infected children after antiretroviral therapy interruption. Background on the study: Four children interrupted treatment; four stayed on continuous treatment. Children's median ages were around 9.1 years and 8 years by group. Interruption-arm sampling covered weeks 0, 12, interruption end (24 or 48), and about 3 years post-study. Samples from the continuous-treatment group were taken at weeks 0, 48 and 150.

The treatment is: PENTA 11 planned treatment interruption arm or continuous ART arm. The sequencing used CD45RO+ CD8+ T cells from PBMCs, pooled from several time points, collected from a donor given antiretroviral therapy, either interrupted or continuous. Subset here: memory CD8+ CD45RO+ CD45RA- T cells. The sequence came from a pool of human donors with HIV.

In DNA form, the CDR3 reads TGTGCCAGTATCTCTCTAGGACGGGAGAACACTGAAGCTTTCTTT. This sequence encodes CASISLGRENTEAFF. This chain links TRBV19 with TRBJ1-1; D is uncertain. The CDR3 sequence is 15 residues long. Germline V lookup: CDR1 LNHDA, CDR2 SQIVND (reference sequence). V was cut by 7 bases and J by 1 base, with 16 bases left in between.